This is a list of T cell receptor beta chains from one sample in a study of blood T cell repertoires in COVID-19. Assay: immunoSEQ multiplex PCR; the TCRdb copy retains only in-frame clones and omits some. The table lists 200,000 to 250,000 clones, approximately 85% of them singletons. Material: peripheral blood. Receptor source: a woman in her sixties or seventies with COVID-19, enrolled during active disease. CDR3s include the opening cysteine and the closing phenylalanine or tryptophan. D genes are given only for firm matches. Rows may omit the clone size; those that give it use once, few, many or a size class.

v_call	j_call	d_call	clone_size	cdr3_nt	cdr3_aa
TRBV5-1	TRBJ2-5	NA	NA	TGCGCCAGCACCGGACAGATAAACCAAGAGACCCAGTACTTC	CASTGQINQETQYF
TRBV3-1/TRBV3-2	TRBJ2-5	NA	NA	TGTGCCAGCAGCCAAGTACGGGAGACCCAGTACTTC	CASSQVRETQYF
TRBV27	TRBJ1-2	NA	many	TGTGCCAGCAGTTTAGGACAAAACTATGGCTACACCTTC	CASSLGQNYGYTF
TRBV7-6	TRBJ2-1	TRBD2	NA	TGTGCCAGCAGCACCTCGGGACTAGCGGAAAGCAATGAGCAGTTCTTC	CASSTSGLAESNEQFF
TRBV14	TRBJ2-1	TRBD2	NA	TGTGCCAGCAGCCGACGGCTGACTAGCGGGGCTACGGGGAATGAGCAGTTCTTC	CASSRRLTSGATGNEQFF
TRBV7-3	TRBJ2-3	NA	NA	TGTGCCAGCAGCTTAAGGCCCACCACAGATACGCAGTATTTT	CASSLRPTTDTQYF
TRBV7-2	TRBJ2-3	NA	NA	TGTGCCAGCAGCTTAATGCCGGTCAGCACAGATACGCAGTATTTT	CASSLMPVSTDTQYF
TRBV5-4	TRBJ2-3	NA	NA	TGTGCCAGCAGCTTCGGTAGCGGTTACACAGATACGCAGTATTTT	CASSFGSGYTDTQYF
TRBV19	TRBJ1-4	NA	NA	TGTGCCAGTAGTTCCTCGGGTGTTGGAGGTGAAAAACTGTTTTTT	CASSSSGVGGEKLFF
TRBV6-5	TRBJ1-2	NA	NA	TGTGCCAGCAGTTCGCCCAGGACAGCTCTGAACTATGGCTACACCTTC	CASSSPRTALNYGYTF
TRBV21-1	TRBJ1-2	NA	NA	TGTGCCAGCAGCAAAGCGAGGGAGGGTCTTGGCTATGGCTACACCTTC	CASSKAREGLGYGYTF
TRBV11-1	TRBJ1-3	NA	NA	TGTGCCAGCAGTCTCGAGTCTGGAAACACCATATATTTT	CASSLESGNTIYF
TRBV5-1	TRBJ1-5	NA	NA	TGCGCCAGCAGCTTGGAGCCAGGGGAGAGCAATCAGCCCCAGCATTTT	CASSLEPGESNQPQHF
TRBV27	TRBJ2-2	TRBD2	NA	TGTGCCAGCAGCCCGGGGGGGAAGAACACCGGGGAGCTGTTTTTT	CASSPGGKNTGELFF
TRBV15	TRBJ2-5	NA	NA	TGTGCCACCAGCCCAAGGAGGGGAGGTGAAGAGACCCAGTACTTC	CATSPRRGGEETQYF
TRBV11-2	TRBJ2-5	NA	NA	TGTGCCAGCAGCTTCACTTTAGAGACCCAGTACTTC	CASSFTLETQYF
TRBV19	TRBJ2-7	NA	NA	TGTGCCAGTAGCAAAGGCTCCGGGACAACCAACCACCCCTACGAGCAGTACTTC	CASSKGSGTTNHPYEQYF
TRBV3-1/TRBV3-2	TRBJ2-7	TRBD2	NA	TGTGCCAGCAGCCTTTCTACTAGCGGGATCATAGAGCAGTACTTC	CASSLSTSGIIEQYF
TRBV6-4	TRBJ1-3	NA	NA	TGTGCCAGCAGTGACCGTGGAGACTATTCTAGCTCTGGAAACACCATATATTTT	CASSDRGDYSSSGNTIYF
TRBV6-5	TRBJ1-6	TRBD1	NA	TGTGCCAGCAGTCCCCGGGACAGTGGGAGTTCACCCCTCCACTTT	CASSPRDSGSSPLHF
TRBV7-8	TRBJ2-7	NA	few	TGTGCCAGCAGCTTAGCTACTAACTCCTACGAGCAGTACTTC	CASSLATNSYEQYF
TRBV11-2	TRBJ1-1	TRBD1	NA	TGTGCCAGCAAACCCCAAACCGGACAGGGTACTGAAGACCCTGAAGCTTTCTTT	CASKPQTGQGTEDPEAFF
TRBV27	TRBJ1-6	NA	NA	TGTGCCAGCAGTTCCTCCAATATTCGACAGATACATAATTCACCCCTCCACTTT	CASSSSNIRQIHNSPLHF
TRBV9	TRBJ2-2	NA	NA	TGTGCCAGCAGCCCTAATAGTGTCGGGGAGCTGTTTTTT	CASSPNSVGELFF
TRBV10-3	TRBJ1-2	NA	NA	TGTGCCATCAGTGAGGATCCGGGGGGTCGCTATGGCTACACCTTC	CAISEDPGGRYGYTF
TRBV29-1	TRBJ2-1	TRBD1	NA	TGCAGCGTTGGGACAGGGATGGACAATGAGCAGTTCTTC	CSVGTGMDNEQFF
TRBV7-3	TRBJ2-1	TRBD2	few	TGTGCCAGCAGCTTAACCAGCGGGGGGGCCGTTGAGCAGTTCTTC	CASSLTSGGAVEQFF
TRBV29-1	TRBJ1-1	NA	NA	TGCAGCGCCTCGACAGACTTAAACCCGAACACTGAAGCTTTCTTT	CSASTDLNPNTEAFF
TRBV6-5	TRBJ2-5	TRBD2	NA	TGTGCCAGCAGGGGTAGCGGGATGGGGCAAGAGACCCAGTACTTC	CASRGSGMGQETQYF
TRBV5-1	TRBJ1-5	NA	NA	TGCGCCAGCAGCCTGGGGGGAGCCGGCGGCAATCAGCCCCAGCATTTT	CASSLGGAGGNQPQHF
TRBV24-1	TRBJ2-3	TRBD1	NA	TGTGCCACCAGTGCGGGACAGGGGGTAACAGATACGCAGTATTTT	CATSAGQGVTDTQYF
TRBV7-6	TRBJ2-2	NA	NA	TGTGCCAGCAGCTTGCTTCAGGGGTTGGACACCGGGGAGCTGTTTTTT	CASSLLQGLDTGELFF
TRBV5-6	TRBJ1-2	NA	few	TGTGCCACCGGACGCAGAAGGGAGGCTCGCTACACCTTC	CATGRRREARYTF
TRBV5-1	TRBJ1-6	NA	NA	TGCGCCAGCAGCCAGGCCAATTCACCCCTCCACTTT	CASSQANSPLHF
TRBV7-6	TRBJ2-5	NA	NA	TGTGCCAGCAGCTTAGGGGGCAGGGTAGGAGAGACCCAGTACTTC	CASSLGGRVGETQYF
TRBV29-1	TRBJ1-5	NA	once	TGCAGCGTTGAGATGGGGACAAATCAGCCCCAGCATTTT	CSVEMGTNQPQHF
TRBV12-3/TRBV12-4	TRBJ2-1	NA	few	TGTGCCAGCAGTCTCTACAATGAGCAGTTCTTC	CASSLYNEQFF
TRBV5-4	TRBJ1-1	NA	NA	TGTGCCAGCAGCTTGATGGGCCCTGGGAGGAACACTGAAGCTTTCTTT	CASSLMGPGRNTEAFF
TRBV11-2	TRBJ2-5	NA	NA	TGTGCCAGCAGCTCCGGGCGTCGGGGGTACCAAGAGACCCAGTACTTC	CASSSGRRGYQETQYF
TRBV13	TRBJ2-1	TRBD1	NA	TGTGCCAGCAGCTGGGACAGAAACAATGAGCAGTTCTTC	CASSWDRNNEQFF
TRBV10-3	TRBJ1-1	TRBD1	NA	TGTGCCATCGGGCCCGGACAGGGGGTGAAGAACACTGAAGCTTTCTTT	CAIGPGQGVKNTEAFF
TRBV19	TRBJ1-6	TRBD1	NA	TGTGCCAGTAGTATTTTTAGGGGACAGGGATCCCTCGTCCACTTT	CASSIFRGQGSLVHF
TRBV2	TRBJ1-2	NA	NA	TGTGCCAGCAAGGGCAGGACAAACCGGAATGATGGCTACACCTTC	CASKGRTNRNDGYTF
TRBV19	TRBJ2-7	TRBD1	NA	TGTGCCAGTAGTGCGGGGACAGGGGGAAGCTACGAGCAGTACTTC	CASSAGTGGSYEQYF
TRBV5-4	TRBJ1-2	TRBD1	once	TGTGCCAGCAGCCCCGGGACAGAAACTGGTAACTATGGCTACACCTTC	CASSPGTETGNYGYTF
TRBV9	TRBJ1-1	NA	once	TGTGCCAGCAGCGTAGGGCAGGGTAGATGGAACACTGAAGCTTTCTTT	CASSVGQGRWNTEAFF
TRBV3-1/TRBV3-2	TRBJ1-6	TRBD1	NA	TGTGCCAGCAGCCCACTCCGGACAGGGAATTCACCCCTCCACTTT	CASSPLRTGNSPLHF
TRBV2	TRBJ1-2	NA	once	TGTGCCAGCGTGGGAGTCAACGACTATGGCTACACCTTC	CASVGVNDYGYTF
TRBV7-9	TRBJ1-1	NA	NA	TGTGCCAGCAGCCATAAGACGGGAGATTGGAACACTGAAGCTTTCTTT	CASSHKTGDWNTEAFF